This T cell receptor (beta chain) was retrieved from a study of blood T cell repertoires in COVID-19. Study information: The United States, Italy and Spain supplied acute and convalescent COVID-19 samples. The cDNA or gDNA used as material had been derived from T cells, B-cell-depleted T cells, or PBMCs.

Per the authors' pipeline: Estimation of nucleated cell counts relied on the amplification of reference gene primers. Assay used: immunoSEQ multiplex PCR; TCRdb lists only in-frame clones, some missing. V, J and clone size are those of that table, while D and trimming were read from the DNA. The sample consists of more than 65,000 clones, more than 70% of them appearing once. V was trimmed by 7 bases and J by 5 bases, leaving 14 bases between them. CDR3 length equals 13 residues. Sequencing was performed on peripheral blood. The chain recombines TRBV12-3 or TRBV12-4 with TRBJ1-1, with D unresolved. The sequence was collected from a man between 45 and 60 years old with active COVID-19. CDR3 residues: CASTMEFGTEAFF. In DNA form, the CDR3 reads TGTGCCAGCACGATGGAGTTTGGGACTGAAGCTTTCTTT.